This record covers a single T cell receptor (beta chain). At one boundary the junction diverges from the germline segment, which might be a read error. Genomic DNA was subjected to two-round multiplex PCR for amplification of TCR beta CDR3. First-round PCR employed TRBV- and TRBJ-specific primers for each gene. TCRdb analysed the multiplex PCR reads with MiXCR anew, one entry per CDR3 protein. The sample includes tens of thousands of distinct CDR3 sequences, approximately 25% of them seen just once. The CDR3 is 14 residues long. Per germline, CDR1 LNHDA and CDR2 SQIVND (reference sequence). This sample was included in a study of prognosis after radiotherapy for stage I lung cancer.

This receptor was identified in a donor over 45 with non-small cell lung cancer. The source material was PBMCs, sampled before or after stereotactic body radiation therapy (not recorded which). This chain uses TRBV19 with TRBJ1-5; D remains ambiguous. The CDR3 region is CASRIVGGNKPQHF. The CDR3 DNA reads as TGTGCCAGTAGAATAGTGGGTGGGAATAAGCCCCAGCACTTT.